This T cell receptor (beta chain) derives from a study of regulatory T cells in long-lasting Graves disease. As for the study in general: The study enrolled newly diagnosed Graves' patients on antithyroid drugs under 3 months.

Notes on this clonotype: Its antigen is unknown.

Arm-PCR of CDR3 regions and iRepertoire HTBI primers were used to build TCR beta libraries. TCRdb recomputed calls from the multiplex PCR reads with MiXCR, one row per CDR3 protein. The sample consists of fewer than 650,000 distinct CDR3 sequences, around 15% of them appearing once. General study results and limits: Patients with persistent disease shared some 2,900 public clonotypes, outpacing the roughly 950 shared by new patients. Accuracy was perhaps lowered by the small sample size.

Time point: newly diagnosed GD, antithyroid drugs for less than 3 months. The TCR library was prepared using RNA isolated from PBMCs. A further study also used this sample, focusing on T cells in Graves' hyperthyroidism and ophthalmopathy.

The sample here was peripheral blood mononuclear cells (PBMCs), taken at new diagnosis, from a patient treated with antithyroid drugs. This TCR was recovered from a man between 18 and 29 years old with Graves disease.

CDR3 in amino acids: CASSPGLAGLTDTQYF. The DNA of the CDR3 is TGCGCCAGCAGCCCGGGACTAGCGGGACTCACAGATACGCAGTATTTT. The chain recombines TRBV5-1 with TRBJ2-3; 13 bases align to TRBD2. Germline values: CDR1 SGHRS, CDR2 YFSETQ. Trimming at V came to 4 bases and at J to 2 bases, leaving 4 bases not matched to a gene. The CDR3 covers 16 residues.